This TCR beta chain is drawn from a study of CD8 T cells in ankylosing spondylitis. CDR3 length: 14 amino acids. The ends were cut back, 3 bases at V and 2 bases at J, with 8 bases in the middle. With molecular barcodes, quantitative 5'-RACE was used to make the TCR beta libraries. TCRdb redid the calling of the 5' RACE reads with MiXCR, one entry per CDR3 protein. The repertoire holds some 270,000 distinct CDR3 sequences, roughly a third seen once, with roughly 4.2% in the top ten. A word on this clonotype: The antigen remains undetermined.

Findings and limits, study-wide: Disease-associated clones were reportedly significantly overrepresented in matched ankylosing spondylitis synovial fluid. The authors found the disease-linked clones to be CD8+ and relatively rare in peripheral blood. What appeared characteristic of ankylosing spondylitis blood was a TCR beta motif of 7 or 8 highly homologous variants.

Sequences were obtained from blood, either unsorted or a sorted T cell fraction (not recorded which). The chain combines TRBV12-3 or TRBV12-4 with TRBJ2-1; a weak D match, TRBD1 (5 bases). The source is a male donor with ankylosing spondylitis or in good health (not recorded which). The CDR3 here is CASSFDSTYNEQFF. CDR3 DNA sequence: TGTGCCAGCAGTTTTGACAGTACCTACAATGAGCAGTTCTTC.